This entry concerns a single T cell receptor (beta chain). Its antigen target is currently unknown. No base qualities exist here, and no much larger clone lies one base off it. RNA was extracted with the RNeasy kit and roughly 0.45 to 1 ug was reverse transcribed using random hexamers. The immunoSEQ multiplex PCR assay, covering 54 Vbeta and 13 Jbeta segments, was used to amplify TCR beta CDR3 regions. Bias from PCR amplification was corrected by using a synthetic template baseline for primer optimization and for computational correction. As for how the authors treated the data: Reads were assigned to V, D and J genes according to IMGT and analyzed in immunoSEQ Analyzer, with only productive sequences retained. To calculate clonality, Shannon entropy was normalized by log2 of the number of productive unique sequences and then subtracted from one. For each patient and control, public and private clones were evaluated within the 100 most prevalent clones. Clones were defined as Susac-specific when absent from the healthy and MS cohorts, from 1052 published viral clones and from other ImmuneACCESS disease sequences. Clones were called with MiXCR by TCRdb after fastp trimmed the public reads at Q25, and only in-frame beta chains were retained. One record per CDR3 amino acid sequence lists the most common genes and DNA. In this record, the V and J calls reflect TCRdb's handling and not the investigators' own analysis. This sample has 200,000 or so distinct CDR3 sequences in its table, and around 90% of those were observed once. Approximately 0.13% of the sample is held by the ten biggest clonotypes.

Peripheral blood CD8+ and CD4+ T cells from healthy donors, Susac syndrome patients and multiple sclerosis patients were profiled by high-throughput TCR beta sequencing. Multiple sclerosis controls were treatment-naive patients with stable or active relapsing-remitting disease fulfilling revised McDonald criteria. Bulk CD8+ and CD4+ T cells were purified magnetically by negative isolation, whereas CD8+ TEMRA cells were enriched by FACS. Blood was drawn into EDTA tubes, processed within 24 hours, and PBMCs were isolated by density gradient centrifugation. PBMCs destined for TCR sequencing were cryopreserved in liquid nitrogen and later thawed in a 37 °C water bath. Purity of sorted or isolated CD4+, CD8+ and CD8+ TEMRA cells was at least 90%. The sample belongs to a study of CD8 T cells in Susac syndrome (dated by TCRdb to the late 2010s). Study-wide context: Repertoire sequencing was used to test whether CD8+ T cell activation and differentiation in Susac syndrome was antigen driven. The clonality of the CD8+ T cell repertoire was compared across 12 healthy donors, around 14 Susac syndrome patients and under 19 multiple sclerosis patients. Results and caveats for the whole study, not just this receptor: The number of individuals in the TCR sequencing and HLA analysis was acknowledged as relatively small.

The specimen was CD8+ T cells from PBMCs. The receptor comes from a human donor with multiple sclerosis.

The CDR3 protein sequence reads: CSVGGDYGDEQYF. In nucleotide form, the sequence is TGCAGCGTGGGCGGGGACTATGGGGACGAGCAGTACTTC. The receptor chain draws on TRBV29-1 and TRBJ2-7; 7 bases in the middle match TRBD2. The CDR3 sequence holds 13 residues, the cysteine and phenylalanine included. The retained sequence is limited to the CDR3, 39 bases, with the frame set at the first base. Trimming accounts for 6 bases at V and 5 bases at J, while the number of junction bases matched to no gene is 10. As encoded in the germline V gene, CDR1 is SQVTM while CDR2 is ANQGSEA.